The 23 T cell receptor beta chains below all came from one sample that was sequenced in a study of response to subunit inactivated influenza vaccine. Each CDR3 protein gets one entry after TCRdb re-called the RT-PCR reads with MiXCR. The data contain under 200,000 distinct CDR3 sequences, more than 10% of them seen just once; the ten biggest clones take up about 31%. These same records also appear under a second study, on T cells expressing NK-cell markers. That paper states: Beta-chain TCR cDNA was generated via 5'RACE template switching with UMIs.

Here the sequenced sample was CD8+ T cells sorted from PBMCs, taken 11 to 12 days after vaccination. These TCRs come from a man aged 45-65 years who received an inactivated influenza vaccine.

This clonotype came up a few times. The CDR3 here is CASSLDTSYEQYF. The CDR3 DNA reads TGTGCCAGCAGCTTAGACACCTCCTACGAGCAGTACTTC. This rearrangement joins TRBV11-2 to TRBJ2-7; no firm D call. CDR3 length: 13 residues. Germline assignment: CDR1 SGHAT and CDR2 FQNNGV. V was cut by 0 bases and J by 0 bases, with 3 bases left in between.

The chain uses TRBV15 and TRBJ2-5; TRBD1 matches at 7 bases. The CDR3 runs 16 residues. Germline CDR1 LNHNV, CDR2 YYDKDF (reference sequence). J gave up 5 bases and V 0 bases, and 9 bases lay outside the gene matches. The CDR3 is CATSRDLRDSRETQYF. The CDR3 DNA follows: TGTGCCACCAGCAGAGATCTCCGGGACAGTAGGGAGACCCAGTACTTC.

This clonotype came up a few times. This chain connects TRBV11-2 to TRBJ2-1; no reliable D call. The CDR3 contains 15 residues. Germline CDR1 is SGHAT and CDR2 is FQNNGV. V shed 5 bases and J shed 0 bases, with 11 bases lying between them. In DNA form, the CDR3 reads TGTGCCAGCAGCGCCGTCAGGCTCTCCTACAATGAGCAGTTCTTC. Its translation is CASSAVRLSYNEQFF.

The table lists this clonotype with a few counts. The chain combines TRBV29-1 with TRBJ2-3, with D unclear. V dropped 7 bases and J dropped 2 bases, with 19 bases sitting between them. The CDR3 extends over 15 amino acids. Germline assignment: CDR1 SQVTM and CDR2 ANQGSEA. The CDR3 is CSAQRDTWLTDTQYF. The CDR3 coding sequence is TGCAGCGCCCAAAGGGATACGTGGCTCACAGATACGCAGTATTTT.

The sample holds many counts of this clonotype. The genes are TRBV12-3 or TRBV12-4 and TRBJ2-4, with D unresolved. The CDR3 loop spans 13 amino acids. With 0 bases removed from V and 7 bases from J, the gap between germline ends came to 7 bases. In nucleotides, the CDR3 is TGTGCCAGCAGTTTAGCAGGGAAGAACATTCAGTACTTC. Protein: CASSLAGKNIQYF.

This clonotype came up many times. The gene calls are TRBV7-8 and TRBJ2-7; TRBD2 aligns across 7 bases. The CDR3 runs 11 residues. The germline V gene encodes CDR1 SGHVS and CDR2 FQNEAQ. The junction had 4 bases not matched to a gene; V was cut back by 8 bases and J by 6 bases. The CDR3 sequence is CASGLAGEQYF. As DNA, the CDR3 is TGTGCCAGCGGGTTAGCGGGCGAGCAGTACTTC.

This chain uses TRBV12-3 or TRBV12-4 with TRBJ2-3, with no clear D. There are 14 residues in the CDR3. Trimming removed 4 bases from V and 1 base from J, with 9 bases in between. CDR3 amino acids: CASSSDGRTDTQYF. The CDR3 coding sequence is TGTGCCAGCAGTTCAGACGGACGCACAGATACGCAGTATTTT.

The J gene is TRBJ1-2, the V gene TRBV14, with no clear D. V lost 0 bases to trimming and J lost 1 base, with 9 bases between them. Per germline, CDR1 SGHDN and CDR2 FVKESK. The CDR3 sequence is 15 residues long. This chain's CDR3 is CASSQDSEYNYGYTF. DNA for the CDR3: TGTGCCAGCAGCCAAGATTCAGAGTATAACTATGGCTACACCTTC.

This clonotype was seen a handful of times. The rearrangement links TRBV10-2 to TRBJ2-2; 7 bases fit TRBD1. This CDR3 has 13 amino acids. V dropped 7 bases and J dropped 4; count of bases not matched to a gene: 3. Germline V gene lookup returns CDR1 WSHSY and CDR2 SAAADI. The CDR3 DNA is TGCGCCAGCAAACGACAGGGCACCGGGGAGCTGTTTTTT. Protein sequence: CASKRQGTGELFF.

There are a few counts of this clonotype. The V call is TRBV29-1, the J call TRBJ1-2; 10 bases are shared with TRBD1. This CDR3 has 14 residues. The germline gives CDR1 SQVTM, CDR2 ANQGSEA. V shed 4 bases, J shed 4 bases, and the junction held 6 bases outside the gene matches. CDR3 coding DNA: TGCAGCGTTGGAACCGGGACAGGGGTCTATGGCTACACCTTC. Translating gives CSVGTGTGVYGYTF.

This clonotype was seen repeatedly, ten times or more. The chain carries TRBV7-9 and TRBJ1-1, with D possibly being TRBD1 (5 bases). CDR1 SEHNR and CDR2 FQNEAQ come from the germline V gene (reference sequence). This CDR3 contains 12 residues. Trimming shortened V by 5 bases and J by 3 bases, and 7 bases separated the two germline ends. CDR3 region: CASSRGYTEAFF. The CDR3 DNA sequence: TGTGCCAGCAGCAGGGGCTACACTGAAGCTTTCTTT.

The gene calls are TRBV6-5 and TRBJ2-5, with 9 bases fitting TRBD1. This CDR3 has 16 amino acids. The V gene's germline CDR1 is MNHEY and CDR2 SVGAGI. J lost 5 bases, V lost 2 bases, and 9 bases had no gene match. CDR3 bases: TGTGCCAGCAGTTACACCTTCACAGGGGGCGCGGAGACCCAGTACTTC. Amino acids: CASSYTFTGGAETQYF.

This chain's CDR3 is CSARDDYKHRYEQYF. For the CDR3, the DNA is TGCAGTGCTAGAGATGACTACAAACACCGCTACGAGCAGTACTTC. V is TRBV20-1 and J is TRBJ2-7; D is perhaps TRBD2 (5 bases). The CDR3 runs 15 residues. CDR1 and CDR2 from the germline V gene are DFQATT and SNEGSKA (reference sequence). V dropped 0 bases and J dropped 3 bases, with 15 bases sitting between them.

This clonotype has only a few counts. V gene TRBV30 combines with J gene TRBJ1-5; D is uncertain. This CDR3 contains 14 residues. From germline, CDR1 is GTSNPN and CDR2 SVGIG (reference sequence). The V end was cut by 0 bases, the J end by 3 bases, with 9 bases between. In DNA form, the CDR3 reads TGTGCCTGGAGTGTAACACAAGTCAATCAGCCCCAGCATTTT. Amino acids: CAWSVTQVNQPQHF.

The V call is TRBV3-1, the J call TRBJ2-5; D is unresolved. The V gene's germline CDR1 is LGHDT and CDR2 YNNKEL (reference sequence). This CDR3 spans 15 amino acids. Trimming pared 3 bases from V and 2 bases from J, leaving 13 bases between. In nucleotides, the CDR3 is TGTGCCAGCAGCCATGCTATATGGGGTCAAGAGACCCAGTACTTC. Residues: CASSHAIWGQETQYF.

The V call is TRBV28, the J call TRBJ2-1, with D perhaps matching TRBD1 (5 bases). Germline CDR1 MDHEN, CDR2 SYDVKM. The CDR3 spans 13 residues. The V and J ends lost 6 bases and 8 bases respectively, with 14 bases between them. For the CDR3, the DNA is TGTGCCAGCAGATCTACAGGTCGTCATGAGCAGTTCTTC. Amino acid sequence: CASRSTGRHEQFF. Together with reference TRBV28 and TRBJ2-1, the CDR3 gives the full variable domain: DVKVTQSSRYLVKRTGEKVFLECVQDMDHENMFWYRQDPGLGLRLIYFSYDVKMKEKGDIPEGYSVSREKKERFSLILESASTNQTSMYLCASRSTGRHEQFFGPGTRLTVL.

This clonotype turned up a few times. The chain recombines TRBV27 with TRBJ2-1; no clear D. Trimming stripped 6 bases from V and 4 bases from J, with 10 bases between. The V gene's germline CDR1 is MNHEY and CDR2 SMNVEV (reference sequence). CDR3 length equals 13 residues. CDR3 residues: CASSWALYNEQFF. For the CDR3, the DNA is TGTGCCAGCAGCTGGGCGTTGTACAATGAGCAGTTCTTC.

This clonotype was counted ten times or more. This sequence joins TRBV7-2 and TRBJ2-1, with unresolved D. V lost 5 bases to trimming and J lost 9 bases, with 11 bases between them. This CDR3 has 12 residues. Looked up from germline, CDR1 is SGHTA and CDR2 is FQGNSA. The CDR3 spells CASSPNAIEQFF. The CDR3 DNA reads TGTGCCAGCAGCCCCAACGCGATTGAGCAGTTCTTC.

In this sample, this clonotype turned up many times. The chain uses TRBV20-1 and TRBJ2-5; D is uncertain. This CDR3 has 11 residues. Trimming pared 5 bases from V and 7 bases from J, leaving 11 bases between. The germline gives CDR1 DFQATT, CDR2 SNEGSKA (reference sequence). CDR3 bases: TGCAGTGCTCCCGGTGGTGGGACCCAGTACTTC. It translates to CSAPGGGTQYF.

This clonotype was recorded many times. J is TRBJ2-1 and V is TRBV7-9; D gene uncertain. CDR3 size: 13 residues. Germline CDR1 SEHNR, CDR2 FQNEAQ (reference sequence). Trimming took off 0 bases at V and 5 bases at J, with 5 bases between the two ends. CDR3 region: CASSLASNNEQFF. In DNA, the CDR3 is TGTGCCAGCAGCTTAGCGTCGAACAATGAGCAGTTCTTC.

The chain is built from TRBV7-9 and TRBJ2-1; 9 bases match TRBD1. V gave up 5 bases and J gave up 0 bases; unmatched junction bases: 2. In germline, CDR1 is SEHNR, CDR2 FQNEAQ (reference sequence). The CDR3 sequence is 15 residues long. As DNA, the CDR3 is TGTGCCAGCAGCCGGACAGGGGACTCCTACAATGAGCAGTTCTTC. It codes for CASSRTGDSYNEQFF.

The V call is TRBV15, the J call TRBJ2-2; tentative D call: TRBD2 (7 bases). V lost 1 base to trimming and J lost 4 bases, with 16 bases between them. Germline loops: CDR1 LNHNV, CDR2 YYDKDF (reference sequence). This CDR3 region has 17 residues. The CDR3 here is CATSRGGLADITGELFF. In DNA form, the CDR3 reads TGTGCCACCAGCAGAGGGGGGCTAGCGGATATCACCGGGGAGCTGTTTTTT.

The table lists this clonotype with many counts. The V gene is TRBV29-1, the J gene TRBJ2-7, with 11 bases matching TRBD2. The CDR3 loop spans 14 amino acids. Germline V gene sequence: CDR1 SQVTM, CDR2 ANQGSEA. The ends lost 7 bases at V and 2 bases at J; junction bases unmatched: 7. The CDR3 bases are TGCAGCGCCGAGGGGACTAGCGGAACCTACGAGCAGTACTTC. Translating gives CSAEGTSGTYEQYF.